The 2 T cell receptor beta chains presented below share a single source sample, sequenced in a study of early T cells in non-severe SARS-CoV-2 infection. TCRdb reprocessed the 5' RACE reads via MiXCR and lists one record per CDR3 protein. This table holds approximately 89,000 distinct CDR3 sequences, around 15% found once. The sample comprised whole blood. Source of these receptors: an adult who was a healthcare worker with PCR-confirmed SARS-CoV-2 infection or an uninfected control (not recorded which).

The table lists this clonotype with a few counts. The chain carries TRBV6-1 and TRBJ2-2; TRBD1 agrees at 8 bases. Looked up from germline, CDR1 is MNHNS and CDR2 is SASEGT. The V gene end was trimmed by 4 bases and the J gene end by 4 bases; junction bases not matched to a gene: 5. The CDR3 has 15 amino acids. CDR3 bases: TGTGCCAGCAGTGTGGGGACAGGACTCACCGGGGAGCTGTTTTTT. It is translated as CASSVGTGLTGELFF.

The chain carries TRBV29-1 and TRBJ2-4, with D perhaps matching TRBD2 (6 bases). V was trimmed by 0 bases and J by 2 bases, leaving 17 bases between them. This CDR3 has 17 residues. Germline V gene data show CDR1 as SQVTM and CDR2 as ANQGSEA. CDR3 protein: CSVEDPEMSGSKNIQYF. DNA of the CDR3: TGCAGCGTTGAAGATCCAGAGATGAGCGGGTCCAAAAACATTCAGTACTTC.